Listed below are T cell receptor beta chains from one sample, sequenced in a study of regulatory T cells in long-lasting Graves disease. TCRdb used MiXCR to reprocess the multiplex PCR reads, holding one entry per CDR3 protein. The sample includes a few hundred thousand distinct CDR3 sequences, about 23% of them seen just once. The sample in question was peripheral blood mononuclear cells (PBMCs), obtained when the disease was refractory, from a patient treated with antithyroid drugs. Receptor source: a woman aged 40-49 years with Graves disease. Each CDR3 is given with its conserved first and last residue. D genes are given only for firm matches. Part of the rows lack a size; the others show once, few, many or a class for expanded clones.

D gene | J gene | clone size | V gene | CDR3 protein | CDR3 DNA
NA | TRBJ2-7 | NA | TRBV4-1 | CASSRGAAHNYEQYF | TGCGCCAGCAGCCGGGGGGCAGCGCACAACTACGAGCAGTACTTC
TRBD2 | TRBJ2-1 | many | TRBV28 | CASRASGRGEQFF | TGTGCCAGCAGGGCGAGCGGGAGGGGTGAGCAGTTCTTC
NA | TRBJ1-4 | many | TRBV20-1 | CSARETPNEKLFF | TGCAGTGCTAGGGAAACGCCTAATGAAAAACTGTTTTTT
NA | TRBJ2-5 | NA | TRBV5-1 | CASSHVGQGKETQYF | TGCGCCAGCAGCCATGTCGGGCAGGGGAAGGAGACCCAGTACTTC
TRBD2 | TRBJ2-2 | NA | TRBV9 | CASSVGGAGLADTGELFF | TGTGCCAGCAGCGTAGGAGGAGCGGGACTAGCGGACACCGGGGAGCTGTTTTTT
TRBD2 | TRBJ2-5 | many | TRBV11-2 | CASRSRLAGGPAETQYF | TGTGCCAGCAGGTCTAGACTAGCGGGAGGGCCGGCGGAGACCCAGTACTTC
TRBD2 | TRBJ2-5 | few | TRBV9 | CASSFVAGVEETQYF | TGTGCCAGCAGCTTCGTAGCGGGAGTAGAAGAGACCCAGTACTTC
NA | TRBJ1-6 | NA | TRBV19 | CTSSLLSYNSPLHF | TGTACCAGTAGTCTGCTCAGCTATAATTCACCCCTCCACTTT
NA | TRBJ2-2 | NA | TRBV5-1 | CASSFHRTGELVF | TGCGCCAGCAGCTTCCACAGGACCGGGGAGCTGGTTTTT
NA | TRBJ1-4 | many | TRBV2 | CASGAFNHEKLFF | TGTGCCAGTGGCGCCTTTAATCATGAAAAACTGTTTTTT
TRBD1 | TRBJ1-2 | NA | TRBV28 | CASSPLGTGGNYGYTF | TGTGCCAGCAGTCCCCTTGGGACAGGGGGCAACTATGGCTACACCTTC
TRBD1 | TRBJ1-4 | many | TRBV7-8 | CASSLDRGGEWGREKLFF | TGTGCCAGCAGCTTAGATCGAGGGGGCGAGTGGGGGCGTGAAAAACTGTTTTTT
TRBD1 | TRBJ1-2 | many | TRBV24-1 | CATSDSRTGSHSNYGYTF | TGTGCCACCAGTGACTCTAGGACAGGTTCCCATTCTAACTATGGCTACACCTTC
TRBD2 | TRBJ2-2 | few | TRBV2 | CASSWLAGVYTGELFF | TGTGCCAGCTCCTGGCTAGCGGGAGTGTACACCGGGGAGCTGTTTTTT
NA | TRBJ1-3 | few | TRBV30 | CAWSTGPNSGNTIYF | TGTGCCTGGAGTACGGGACCGAACTCTGGAAACACCATATATTTT
NA | TRBJ2-2 | NA | TRBV19 | CASARSPRFRDAGELFF | TGTGCCAGTGCCCGGTCTCCCCGTTTTCGGGATGCCGGGGAGCTGTTTTTT
TRBD1 | TRBJ1-1 | NA | TRBV18 | CASSLAHRGRTEAFF | TGTGCCAGCTCACTCGCTCACAGGGGTCGAACTGAAGCTTTCTTT
NA | TRBJ1-5 | few | TRBV19 | CASSPWGGQPQHF | TGTGCCAGTAGCCCTTGGGGGGGTCAGCCCCAGCATTTT
TRBD2 | TRBJ2-2 | once | TRBV7-3 | CASSQTSGVTGELFF | TGTGCCAGCAGCCAGACTAGCGGGGTCACCGGGGAGCTGTTTTTT
NA | TRBJ2-4 | many | TRBV5-5 | CASSFHKGNIQYF | TGTGCCAGCAGCTTTCATAAGGGAAACATTCAGTACTTC
NA | TRBJ2-7 | many | TRBV28 | CASSSVKAKDYEQYF | TGTGCCAGCAGTTCGGTAAAGGCAAAAGACTACGAGCAGTACTTC
NA | TRBJ1-2 | few | TRBV5-1 | CASSLDPTGLYGYTF | TGCGCCAGCAGCTTGGACCCGACAGGACTCTATGGCTACACCTTC
NA | TRBJ2-2 | NA | TRBV14 | CASSDGIRWNTGELFF | TGTGCCAGCTCCGACGGAATACGGTGGAACACCGGGGAGCTGTTTTTT
NA | TRBJ2-7 | few | TRBV7-2 | CASRTQGTEQYF | TGTGCCAGCAGGACACAGGGCACCGAGCAGTACTTC
NA | TRBJ2-3 | many | TRBV6-1 | CASSDVAGYPDTQYF | TGTGCCAGCAGTGATGTAGCCGGCTACCCAGATACGCAGTATTTT
NA | TRBJ2-7 | few | TRBV20-1 | CSAPRASSGHYEQYF | TGCAGTGCTCCCCGTGCCAGCTCGGGTCATTACGAGCAGTACTTC
NA | TRBJ2-5 | many | TRBV10-3 | CAISESRQWETQYF | TGTGCCATCAGTGAGTCGAGACAATGGGAGACCCAGTACTTC
NA | TRBJ1-4 | many | TRBV28 | CGSSTGFEKLFF | TGTGGCAGCAGTACGGGATTCGAAAAACTGTTTTTT
NA | TRBJ2-7 | NA | TRBV9 | CASSTYREPYEQYF | TGTGCCAGCAGCACCTACAGGGAACCCTACGAGCAGTACTTC
TRBD1 | TRBJ2-2 | many | TRBV28 | CASETGFRTGELFF | TGTGCCAGCGAGACAGGGTTTAGGACCGGGGAGCTGTTTTTT
NA | TRBJ2-1 | NA | TRBV7-6 | CASSLAGFDNEQFF | TGTGCCAGCAGCTTAGCGGGTTTCGACAATGAGCAGTTCTTC
NA | TRBJ1-1 | many | TRBV28 | CASSPFHENTEAFF | TGTGCCAGCAGCCCCTTCCACGAGAACACTGAAGCTTTCTTT
TRBD2 | TRBJ2-6 | few | TRBV3-1 | CASSPGTSYVLTF | TGTGCCAGCAGCCCCGGGACTAGTTACGTCCTGACTTTC
NA | TRBJ2-6 | NA | TRBV9 | CASSASLNLWAGVSSGANVLTF | TGTGCCAGCAGCGCATCCCTCAACTTGTGGGCAGGGGTTAGCTCTGGGGCCAACGTCCTGACTTTC
TRBD1 | TRBJ1-1 | NA | TRBV19 | CASSKGQGILVNTEAFF | TGTGCCAGTAGTAAGGGACAGGGGATACTCGTGAACACTGAAGCTTTCTTT